This T cell receptor beta chain derives from a study of T-cell reconstitution after alpha-beta-depleted transplantation in children. Findings and caveats of the study: Several hundred rapidly expanded clones from non-depleted graft cells reportedly supplied alpha-beta T cells about two months post-transplant. Recipient T cells and thymic progenitors that survived were the source of the high TCRbeta diversity seen at day 60 in some patients. It was newly produced T cells that mostly accounted for T-cell counts and diversity one year after transplant.

A TCRbeta library incorporating unique molecular identifiers was prepared. TCRdb recomputed calls from the PCR reads with MiXCR, one row per CDR3 protein. Here the sample spans approximately 500,000 distinct CDR3 sequences, 25% to 30% being singletons. This clonotype was seen only once. Its target is unknown. V lost 7 bases and J 6 bases, leaving 9 bases between the germline ends. This CDR3 has 12 amino acids. This sequence originates from a boy less than two years old with Wiskott-Aldrich syndrome, due to receive a stem cell transplant. The source was PBMCs, collected before TCRalphabeta/CD19-depleted stem cell transplant. J is TRBJ2-2 and V is TRBV12-3 or TRBV12-4; D remains unclear. CDR3 loop: CASKGFAGELFF. The CDR3 DNA follows: TGTGCCAGCAAGGGATTCGCCGGGGAGCTGTTTTTT.